The rows below give T cell receptor beta chains drawn from one sample of a study of CD8 T cells in Susac syndrome. From the immunoSEQ multiplex PCR reads, TCRdb called clonotypes with MiXCR, one entry per CDR3 protein. The data hold about 49,000 distinct CDR3 sequences, with approximately 93% observed a single time. Source material: CD8+ T cells from PBMCs. The origin of the receptors is a human donor in good health. CDR3s include the opening cysteine and the closing phenylalanine or tryptophan. D genes are given only for firm matches. Some rows mark clone size as missing; the rest say once, few, many or name a class of expanded clone.

CDR3 DNA: TGCAGTGCCGTACCCCCGGAAGGGCCTAACATTCAGTACTTC
CDR3 protein: CSAVPPEGPNIQYF
V gene: TRBV20-1
J gene: TRBJ2-4
clone size: -
D gene: -

CDR3 DNA: TGTGCCAGCTCACCCGGACTAGAGGACAATGAGCAGTTCTTC
CDR3 protein: CASSPGLEDNEQFF
V gene: TRBV18
J gene: TRBJ2-1
clone size: -
D gene: TRBD2

CDR3 DNA: TGTGCCAGCAGTCTAAACGCAGGGGAAGCTTTCTTT
CDR3 protein: CASSLNAGEAFF
V gene: TRBV6-5
J gene: TRBJ1-1
clone size: -
D gene: -

CDR3 DNA: TGTGCCAGCAGCTTGTCCCGGGACAGGGGTTATAACGAGCAGTACTTC
CDR3 protein: CASSLSRDRGYNEQYF
V gene: TRBV13
J gene: TRBJ2-7
clone size: -
D gene: TRBD1

CDR3 DNA: TGTGCCAGCAACCCAGTTTCTGGGGCCAACGTCCTGACTTTC
CDR3 protein: CASNPVSGANVLTF
V gene: TRBV6-2/TRBV6-3
J gene: TRBJ2-6
clone size: once
D gene: -

CDR3 DNA: TGCGCCAGCAGCCAAGATCGGCAGAGCACGGGCTATGGCTACACCTTC
CDR3 protein: CASSQDRQSTGYGYTF
V gene: TRBV4-1
J gene: TRBJ1-2
clone size: -
D gene: -

CDR3 DNA: TGTGCCAGCAGCTTCTCCCACGAGCAGTACTTC
CDR3 protein: CASSFSHEQYF
V gene: TRBV7-2
J gene: TRBJ2-7
clone size: -
D gene: -

CDR3 DNA: TGTGCCAGCAGCCTTGGGCAGTCGAATGAAAAACTGTTTTTT
CDR3 protein: CASSLGQSNEKLFF
V gene: TRBV7-9
J gene: TRBJ1-4
clone size: -
D gene: -

CDR3 DNA: TGCAGGCCAACGGGGGTATCCTACGAGCAGTACTTC
CDR3 protein: CRPTGVSYEQYF
V gene: TRBV20-1
J gene: TRBJ2-7
clone size: once
D gene: -

CDR3 DNA: TGTACTAGCGGGAGGATGGCAGATACGCAGTATTTT
CDR3 protein: CTSGRMADTQYF
V gene: TRBV5-6
J gene: TRBJ2-3
clone size: -
D gene: TRBD2

CDR3 DNA: TGCAGCGTTGTAGGCAGGGAAGAGACCCAGTACTTC
CDR3 protein: CSVVGREETQYF
V gene: TRBV29-1
J gene: TRBJ2-5
clone size: -
D gene: -

CDR3 DNA: TGTGCCAGCAGTTTCACCCTAGCGGGAGTTAGTGAGCAGTTCTTC
CDR3 protein: CASSFTLAGVSEQFF
V gene: TRBV28
J gene: TRBJ2-1
clone size: -
D gene: TRBD2

CDR3 DNA: TGTGCCAGCAGTCTGACTAGCTCCTACGAGCAGTACTTC
CDR3 protein: CASSLTSSYEQYF
V gene: TRBV13
J gene: TRBJ2-7
clone size: -
D gene: -

CDR3 DNA: TGTGCCAGCAGCTTAGGGGGGGACTTCAATGAAAAACTGTTTTTT
CDR3 protein: CASSLGGDFNEKLFF
V gene: TRBV13
J gene: TRBJ1-4
clone size: once
D gene: -

CDR3 DNA: TGTGCCAGCAGCCCCCGCGGGGAAAGCTCTGGGGCCAACGTCCTGACTTTC
CDR3 protein: CASSPRGESSGANVLTF
V gene: TRBV3-1
J gene: TRBJ2-6
clone size: -
D gene: -

CDR3 DNA: TGTGCCAGCAGTACGCTAGCGGGAGAAGGCGAGCAGTACTTC
CDR3 protein: CASSTLAGEGEQYF
V gene: TRBV6-2/TRBV6-3
J gene: TRBJ2-7
clone size: -
D gene: TRBD2

CDR3 DNA: TGCAGTGCTAGGTTCGGCAGGGTGTCTCAAGAGACCCAGTACTTC
CDR3 protein: CSARFGRVSQETQYF
V gene: TRBV20-1
J gene: TRBJ2-5
clone size: -
D gene: -

CDR3 DNA: TGTGCCAGCAGCCCCAGGGCTAGCGGGAGGGCCTCCACAGATACGCAGTATTTT
CDR3 protein: CASSPRASGRASTDTQYF
V gene: TRBV7-6
J gene: TRBJ2-3
clone size: -
D gene: TRBD2

CDR3 DNA: TGTGCCAGCAGCTCGGGGACAGGGGACGAAGCTTTCTTT
CDR3 protein: CASSSGTGDEAFF
V gene: TRBV13
J gene: TRBJ1-1
clone size: once
D gene: TRBD1

CDR3 DNA: TGTGCCAGCAGGGCCGGGACAGGGTATAACGAGCAGTACTTC
CDR3 protein: CASRAGTGYNEQYF
V gene: TRBV2
J gene: TRBJ2-7
clone size: -
D gene: TRBD1

CDR3 DNA: TGTGCCAGCAGCAGCCTTGGAAGGGCCGATGAGCAGTTCTTC
CDR3 protein: CASSSLGRADEQFF
V gene: TRBV13
J gene: TRBJ2-1
clone size: once
D gene: -

CDR3 DNA: TGTGCCAGCAGCGGCAGGGTGAACGAGCAGTACTTC
CDR3 protein: CASSGRVNEQYF
V gene: TRBV7-9
J gene: TRBJ2-7
clone size: once
D gene: -

CDR3 DNA: TGCAGCGTTGAAGAGCCGGGCAGAGAGTCTTACGAGCAGTACTTC
CDR3 protein: CSVEEPGRESYEQYF
V gene: TRBV29-1
J gene: TRBJ2-7
clone size: -
D gene: -

CDR3 DNA: TGTGCCAGCTACGAAATCTACGAGCAGTACTTC
CDR3 protein: CASYEIYEQYF
V gene: TRBV2
J gene: TRBJ2-7
clone size: -
D gene: -

CDR3 DNA: TGTGCCAGCAGTTACTCACAGACAACCTACGAGCAGTACTTC
CDR3 protein: CASSYSQTTYEQYF
V gene: TRBV6-2/TRBV6-3
J gene: TRBJ2-7
clone size: once
D gene: -

CDR3 DNA: TGTGCCAGCCCTGATAGCGCCGGGGAGCTGTTTTTT
CDR3 protein: CASPDSAGELFF
V gene: TRBV12-3/TRBV12-4
J gene: TRBJ2-2
clone size: -
D gene: -

CDR3 DNA: TGCGCCAGCAGCTTGGCCGGGATGGAGCAGTTCTTC
CDR3 protein: CASSLAGMEQFF
V gene: TRBV5-1
J gene: TRBJ2-1
clone size: -
D gene: -

CDR3 DNA: TGTGCCAGCAGTGAAGCGCGCGTTGGGGGGATCGGGGGGAGTGAAAAACTGTTTTTT
CDR3 protein: CASSEARVGGIGGSEKLFF
V gene: TRBV2
J gene: TRBJ1-4
clone size: -
D gene: -

CDR3 DNA: TGCAGTGCTAGAGATGGGCTAGCGGGGACCTACGAGCAGTACTTC
CDR3 protein: CSARDGLAGTYEQYF
V gene: TRBV20-1
J gene: TRBJ2-7
clone size: -
D gene: TRBD2

CDR3 DNA: TGTGCCAGCAGTTTAGGACTAGGGGGAGATACGCAGTATTTT
CDR3 protein: CASSLGLGGDTQYF
V gene: TRBV27
J gene: TRBJ2-3
clone size: -
D gene: -

CDR3 DNA: TGCAGTGCTAGGGGGACGGGAGCGAACACCGGGGAGCTGTTTTTT
CDR3 protein: CSARGTGANTGELFF
V gene: TRBV20-1
J gene: TRBJ2-2
clone size: -
D gene: -

CDR3 DNA: TGTGCCAGCAGTGCCTCGCGGAACCCCCGGTTTTTAGCCAAAAACATTCAGTACTTC
CDR3 protein: CASSASRNPRFLAKNIQYF
V gene: TRBV6-1
J gene: TRBJ2-4
clone size: -
D gene: -